The source of this T cell receptor (beta chain) is a study of T cells after yellow fever vaccination. Study findings and constraints: In post-booster samples, most primary-vaccination clones reappeared (around 95% CD4, roughly 89% CD8). The secondary T-cell response peaked on day 5, not day 15, but was weaker.

This clonotype was observed a few times. The antigen is not known. This CDR3 spans 16 amino acids. Trimming took off 1 base at V and 6 bases at J, with 18 bases between the two ends. Per germline, CDR1 MGHDK and CDR2 SYGVNS. 5'RACE template switching produced TCR cDNA carrying a universal primer site and UMIs. One entry per CDR3 protein, called by TCRdb with MiXCR from the 5' RACE reads. The top ten hold approximately 35% of the sample, which has 150,000 to 200,000 distinct CDR3 sequences, roughly 9% seen once. The sequence derives from a man younger than 35 who received the YFV17D yellow fever vaccine. Sequenced material: CD8+ T cells sorted from PBMCs, taken 45 days after the yellow fever booster vaccination. This chain connects TRBV25-1 to TRBJ1-2, with D possibly being TRBD1 (6 bases). CDR3 residues: CASSEFSGRGRDGYTF. For the CDR3, the DNA is TGTGCCAGCAGTGAATTTTCAGGCAGGGGAAGGGATGGCTACACCTTC.